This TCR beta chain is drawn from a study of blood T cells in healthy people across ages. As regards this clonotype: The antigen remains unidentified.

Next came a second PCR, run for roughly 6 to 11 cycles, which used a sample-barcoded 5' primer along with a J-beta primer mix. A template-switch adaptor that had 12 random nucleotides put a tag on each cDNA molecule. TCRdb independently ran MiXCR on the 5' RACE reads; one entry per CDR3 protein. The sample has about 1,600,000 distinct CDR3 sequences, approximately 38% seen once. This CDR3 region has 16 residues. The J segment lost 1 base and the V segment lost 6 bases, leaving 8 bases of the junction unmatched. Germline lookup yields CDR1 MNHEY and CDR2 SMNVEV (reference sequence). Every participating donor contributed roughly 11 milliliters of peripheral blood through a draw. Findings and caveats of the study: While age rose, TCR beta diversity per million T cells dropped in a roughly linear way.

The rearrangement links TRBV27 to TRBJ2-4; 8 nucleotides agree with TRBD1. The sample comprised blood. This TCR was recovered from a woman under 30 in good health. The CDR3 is CASSLDDRGAKNIQYF. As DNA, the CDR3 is TGTGCCAGCAGCCTTGACGACAGGGGTGCCAAAAACATTCAGTACTTC.